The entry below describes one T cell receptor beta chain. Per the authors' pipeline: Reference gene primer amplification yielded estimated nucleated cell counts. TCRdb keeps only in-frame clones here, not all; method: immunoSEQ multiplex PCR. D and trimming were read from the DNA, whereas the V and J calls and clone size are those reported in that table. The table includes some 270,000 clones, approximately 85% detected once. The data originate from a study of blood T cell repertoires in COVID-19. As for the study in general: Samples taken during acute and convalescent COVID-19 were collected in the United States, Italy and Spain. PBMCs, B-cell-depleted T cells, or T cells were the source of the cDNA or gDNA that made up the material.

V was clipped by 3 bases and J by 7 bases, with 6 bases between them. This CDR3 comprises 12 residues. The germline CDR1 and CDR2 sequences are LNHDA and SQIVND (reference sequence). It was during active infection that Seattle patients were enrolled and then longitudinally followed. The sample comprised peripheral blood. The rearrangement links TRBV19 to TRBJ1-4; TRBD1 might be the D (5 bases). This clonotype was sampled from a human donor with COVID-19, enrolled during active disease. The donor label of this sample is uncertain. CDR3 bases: TGTGCCAGTAGTATGACAGCTGAAAAACTGTTTTTT. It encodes CASSMTAEKLFF.